The T cell receptor beta chain described here comes from a study of human CD8 memory T cell subsets (dated by TCRdb to about 2020). For context, the study as a whole: TCRbeta repertoires of stem-like (TSTEM), progenitor exhausted-like (TPEX) and effector memory CD8+ T cell subsets were compared to assess their clonal relationships. Six donors each provided TSTEM, TPEX and effector memory subsets, and TCRbeta repertoires were obtained from all six.

Comments on this clonotype: What antigen it recognizes has not been identified.

The germline V gene yields SGHRS for CDR1 and YFSETQ for CDR2. The CDR3, cysteine through phenylalanine, is 18 amino acids long. The entry carries no DNA sequence. Overall study outcomes, separate from this receptor: Based on Chao1 estimates, TSTEM subsets appeared to have greater repertoire diversity than TPEX subsets, which may reflect a broader range of specificities. Sequencing was limited to TCRbeta chains, and the repertoire comparisons were based on six donors analyzed with paired t-tests and Bonferroni correction. Similarly high normalized Shannon-Wiener diversity was shown by TSTEM and TPEX subsets, whereas comparatively lower diversity was seen in effector memory subsets. Although both stem-like subsets shared clonotypes with effector memory cells, the overlap between TSTEM and TPEX repertoires was minimal, suggesting distinct antigen spectra for the TSTEM and TPEX subsets.

A Human TCR Profiling Kit was used to prepare UMI-labeled 5' RACE TCRbeta libraries. Every TCRbeta library was prepared in parallel with an identical number of PCR cycles. The source study handled its data this way. Between roughly 2,800 and 18,000 functional CDR3beta clonotypes were contained in each TCRbeta library. MIGEC 1.2.9 was used for UMI extraction and consensus assembly, with at least three reads per UMI being required. In-frame CDR3beta repertoires were extracted with MiXCR 3.0.3. Diversity metrics were computed in VDJtools 1.2.1 after downsampling each sample to 42,000 randomly selected UMIs. For each sample pair, the repertoire overlap metrics D, R and F2 were calculated in VDJtools using the top 3,000 clones. TCRdb reprocessed the reads into one record per CDR3 protein sequence, lacking DNA. Here the V and J calls rest on TCRdb's processing, not on the authors' analysis. This sample's listing comprises roughly 10,000 distinct CDR3 sequences. The ten largest clones take up 20% of the sample.

Peripheral blood mononuclear cells were isolated from healthy donor buffy coats by density gradient separation. In the study, negative magnetic separation with EasySep or MojoSort CD8+ T cell isolation kits was used to enrich total CD8+ T cells. An RNeasy Mini Kit was used to extract total RNA from duplicate vials of some 160,000 sorted CD8+ T cells per subset. The PBMCs were used either fresh or after being cryopreserved in fetal bovine serum with roughly 10% DMSO. Fluorescence-activated cell sorting on a FACSAria III was used to sort the CD8+ T cell subsets to purity. The sequence joins TRBV5-1 to TRBJ1-1. This TCR was recovered from a human donor in good health. Sequences were obtained from CD8+ T cells from PBMCs. CDR3 region: CASSFNEGINVGNTEAFF.